This T cell receptor (beta chain) was captured in a study of graft-versus-host responses after intestinal transplantation. At the level of the study: The recipients all started with anti-thymocyte globulin induction and then took tacrolimus and steroids for about 3 years.

Study-wide results and limits: Detection of GvH clones occurred in recipient marrow, and some had their first appearance in ileum or blood.

Germline trimming cut 9 bases from V and 2 bases from J; bases unmatched to any gene: 9. Germline lookup yields CDR1 LNHDA and CDR2 SQIVND (reference sequence). CDR3 length: 15 amino acids. As concerns this clone: Its specificity is unknown.

Assay: immunoSEQ multiplex PCR; the TCRdb copy retains only in-frame clones and omits some. In the table there are about 45,000 clones, over 75% of which are singletons. The genes are TRBV19 and TRBJ2-3; 9 positions agree with TRBD2. This clonotype was obtained from a human patient who received an intestinal transplant, so some T cells may come from the graft donor. The input for sequencing was PBMCs, taken 524 days after transplant. CDR3 DNA sequence: TGTGCCAGCGGTGCGCTAGCGGGAATCACAGATACGCAGTATTTT. Its translation: CASGALAGITDTQYF.